Following are 28 T cell receptor beta chains from one sample sequenced in a study of blood T cell repertoires in COVID-19. Libraries were prepared by immunoSEQ multiplex PCR; TCRdb keeps only in-frame clonotypes and omits some of them. The sample has some 190,000 clones, about 88% seen once. The sample was peripheral blood. These receptors originate from a man under 40 with acute or convalescent COVID-19.

The sample holds one count of this clone. This chain links TRBV7-9 with TRBJ1-5; 7 nucleotides line up with TRBD1. The trim removed 5 bases at V and 1 base at J, leaving 2 bases unmatched. CDR1 SEHNR and CDR2 FQNEAQ come from the germline V gene (reference sequence). The length of the CDR3 is 14 residues. In DNA form, the CDR3 reads TGTGCCAGCAGCCTCAGGGGGAGCAATCAGCCCCAGCATTTT. It encodes CASSLRGSNQPQHF. Filled out from reference TRBV7-9 and TRBJ1-5, the complete variable domain reads DTGVSQNPRHKITKRGQNVTFRCDPISEHNRLYWYRQTLGQGPEFLTYFQNEAQLEKSRLLSDRFSAERPKGSFSTLEIQRTEQGDSAMYLCASSLRGSNQPQHFGDGTRLSIL.

The chain carries TRBV24-1 and TRBJ1-5; D possibly corresponds to TRBD1 (6 bases). Per the germline V gene, CDR1 is KGHDR and CDR2 is SFDVKD. V was pared by 3 bases and J by 6 bases, with 8 bases between. The CDR3 is made up of 13 amino acids. The CDR3 DNA sequence: TGTGCCACCAGTGATGCCAGGGGTCAGCCCCAGCATTTT. Residues: CATSDARGQPQHF.

This sequence joins TRBV5-8 and TRBJ2-1; 10 nucleotides align to TRBD1. J gave up 5 bases and V 2 bases, and 10 bases lay outside the gene matches. The CDR3 runs 17 residues. Germline V gene lookup returns CDR1 SGHTS and CDR2 YDEGEE. The CDR3: CASSLTGTGAMNNEQFF. The CDR3 DNA is TGTGCCAGCAGCTTAACCGGGACAGGGGCGATGAACAATGAGCAGTTCTTC.

This clone was counted a single time. The chain employs TRBV7-9 and TRBJ1-1; possibly TRBD1 for D (6 bases). The V gene lost 6 bases and the J gene lost 0 bases, with 14 bases spanning the gap. The CDR3 has 15 amino acids. Germline V gene data show CDR1 as SEHNR and CDR2 as FQNEAQ (reference sequence). The CDR3 nucleotides read TGTGCCAGCAGTCCTTGGACAGCTATGAACACTGAAGCTTTCTTT. Protein sequence: CASSPWTAMNTEAFF.

The chain carries TRBV18 and TRBJ2-7; tentative D call: TRBD2 (6 bases). The CDR3 is 12 amino acids. Germline CDR1 KGHSH, CDR2 LQKENI. The V end lost 5 bases, the J end lost 4 bases, and 9 bases lay between the germline ends. The CDR3 bases are TGTGCCAGCTCATCGGGGGAGTACGAGCAGTACTTC. This sequence encodes CASSSGEYEQYF. The full variable domain, rest sourced from reference TRBV18 and TRBJ2-7, is NAGVMQNPRHLVRRRGQEARLRCSPMKGHSHVYWYRQLPEEGLKFMVYLQKENIIDESGMPKERFSAEFPKEGPSILRIQQVVRGDSAAYFCASSSGEYEQYFGPGTRLTVT.

The chain uses TRBV6-5 and TRBJ1-2; D not resolved. Per the germline V gene, CDR1 is MNHEY and CDR2 is SVGAGI. The CDR3 contains 14 residues. V was pared by 0 bases and J by 4 bases, with 9 bases between. CDR3 nucleotide sequence: TGTGCCAGCAGTTACTCTCGGTCGGGCTATGGCTACACCTTC. Protein sequence: CASSYSRSGYGYTF.

The chain joins TRBV11-3 to TRBJ2-1, with 13 bases matching TRBD2. The CDR3 extends over 16 amino acids. V lost 5 bases to trimming and J lost 10 bases; unmatched junction nucleotides: 11. Germline V lookup: CDR1 SGHNT, CDR2 YENEEA. DNA of the CDR3: TGTGCCAGCAGCACCCGAGGACTAGCGGGAGCAAAGGAGCAGTTCTTC. Its protein is CASSTRGLAGAKEQFF.

The chain is built from TRBV12-5 and TRBJ1-5, with D unclear. With 1 base removed from V and 7 bases from J, the gap between germline ends came to 14 bases. Germline CDR1 LGHNT, CDR2 FRNRAP. The CDR3 consists of 15 residues. The CDR3 DNA reads TGTGCTAGTGGTTTGGACCTAACGACGGGACAGCCCCAGCATTTT. This gives the protein CASGLDLTTGQPQHF.

This chain connects TRBV27 to TRBJ2-7, with TRBD2 identical over 7 bases. V lost 1 base to trimming and J lost 3 bases; unmatched junction nucleotides: 6. The CDR3 runs to 15 residues. Germline V gene data show CDR1 as MNHEY and CDR2 as SMNVEV (reference sequence). The CDR3 coding sequence is TGTGCCAGCAGTTTATATAACCCTAGCGGCTACGAGCAGTACTTC. Its translation is CASSLYNPSGYEQYF.

V and J are TRBV5-4 and TRBJ2-5, with 12 bases identical to TRBD2. Germline V gives CDR1 SGHNT, CDR2 YYREEE (reference sequence). This CDR3 is 16 amino acids long. Trimming cost V 2 bases and J 5 bases; bases outside gene matches: 7. This chain's CDR3 is CASSLLAGGTTETQYF. In DNA, the CDR3 is TGTGCCAGCAGCTTACTAGCGGGGGGAACGACGGAGACCCAGTACTTC.

The V and J genes are TRBV15 and TRBJ2-2; D is perhaps TRBD1 (5 bases). Trimming stripped 4 bases from V and 0 bases from J, with 9 bases between. The CDR3 covers 15 residues. CDR1 LNHNV and CDR2 YYDKDF come from the germline V gene (reference sequence). CDR3 residues: CATSTWTPNTGELFF. The CDR3 DNA follows: TGTGCCACCAGCACCTGGACACCGAACACCGGGGAGCTGTTTTTT.

This sequence joins TRBV28 and TRBJ1-2, with a tentative D call TRBD1 (5 bases). The V gene's germline CDR1 is MDHEN and CDR2 SYDVKM. Trimming took 3 bases from V and 4 from J, leaving 12 bases between them. This CDR3 has 14 amino acids. CDR3 bases: TGTGCCAGCAGTTTCCCAGGACAACCCTATGGCTACACCTTC. Translating it yields CASSFPGQPYGYTF.

The chain combines TRBV28 with TRBJ2-7; tentative D call: TRBD2 (6 bases). This CDR3 contains 13 residues. V lost 10 bases and J lost 0, with 13 bases in between. The germline gives CDR1 MDHEN, CDR2 SYDVKM. CDR3 coding DNA: TGTGCCACCGTTCTTAGCGGCTCCTACGAGCAGTACTTC. It codes for CATVLSGSYEQYF.

The CDR3 spells CAISRLAAYEQYF. CDR3 sequence (DNA): TGTGCCATCTCCCGACTAGCGGCCTACGAGCAGTACTTC. The genes are TRBV10-3 and TRBJ2-7, with TRBD2 matching over 9 bases. The CDR3 contains 13 residues. CDR1 is ENHRY and CDR2 is SYGVKD in the germline V gene. Losses at the gene ends were 8 bases for V and 2 bases for J; bases not matched to a gene: 4.

V is TRBV2 and J is TRBJ2-2; 8 bases align to TRBD1. The V segment lost 6 bases and the J segment 5 bases; nucleotides outside the gene matches: 2. The CDR3 sequence is 13 residues long. Germline CDR1 SNHLY, CDR2 FYNNEI. CDR3 residues: CASSRTGTGELFF. The CDR3 region has the DNA TGTGCCAGCAGCAGGACAGGGACCGGGGAGCTGTTTTTT.

This rearrangement joins TRBV7-2 to TRBJ2-1, with 7 bases matching TRBD2. Germline trimming cut 1 base from V and 4 bases from J; bases unmatched to any gene: 1. CDR3 length: 14 amino acids. Germline V gene lookup returns CDR1 SGHTA and CDR2 FQGNSA. The CDR3 reads CASSLGGGYNEQFF. The DNA for the CDR3 is TGTGCCAGCAGCTTAGGCGGGGGATACAATGAGCAGTTCTTC.

The rearrangement uses TRBV3-1 (or the pseudogene TRBV3-2) and TRBJ2-3; tentatively, D is TRBD1 (6 bases). Trimming pared 4 bases from V and 3 bases from J, leaving 20 bases between. The CDR3 has 17 residues. CDR1 LGHDT and CDR2 YNNKEL come from the germline V gene (reference sequence). The CDR3 coding sequence is TGTGCCAGCAGCCCTAGGTGGGGGCCAGGGCAGACAGATACGCAGTATTTT. It specifies CASSPRWGPGQTDTQYF.

The V gene is TRBV10-2, the J gene TRBJ1-3; no firm D call. Trimming cost V 6 bases and J 8 bases, with 14 bases left between them. Looked up from germline, CDR1 is WSHSY and CDR2 is SAAADI. This CDR3 contains 13 residues. CDR3 sequence (DNA): TGCGCCAGCAGCGTCGGACTGGAAGACACCATATATTTT. Residues: CASSVGLEDTIYF.

The V gene is TRBV30, the J gene TRBJ2-5; TRBD1 might be the D (6 bases). The germline V gene encodes CDR1 GTSNPN and CDR2 SVGIG (reference sequence). This CDR3 has 13 amino acids. Trimming pared 7 bases from V and 5 bases from J, leaving 17 bases between. Here the CDR3 DNA reads TGTGCCTCCGGTGCAGGGGCCTGGGAGACCCAGTACTTC. Its translation: CASGAGAWETQYF.

The chain has TRBV3-1 (or the pseudogene TRBV3-2) and TRBJ1-2; weak D call: TRBD1 (6 bases). CDR1 is LGHDT, CDR2 YNNKEL, per germline (reference sequence). CDR3 length equals 17 residues. The V end was cut by 1 base, the J end by 1 base, with 16 bases between. The CDR3 loop is CASSQAVRQEINYGYTF. The CDR3 nucleotides are TGTGCCAGCAGCCAAGCAGTACGACAGGAGATTAACTATGGCTACACCTTC.

This chain links TRBV24-1 with TRBJ1-2, with D unclear. V was cut by 1 base and J by 2 bases, with 7 bases left in between. This CDR3 contains 14 residues. Germline CDR1 reads KGHDR; CDR2 reads SFDVKD. The CDR3 DNA follows: TGTGCCACCAGTGATTTTACAGAGAACTATGGCTACACCTTC. This translates into CATSDFTENYGYTF.

The V and J genes are TRBV2 and TRBJ2-2; 8 nucleotides align to TRBD1. The CDR3 covers 17 residues. Germline assignment: CDR1 SNHLY and CDR2 FYNNEI. With V trimmed by 3 bases and J by 1 base, 7 bases remained unmatched. The DNA of the CDR3 is TGTGCCAGCAGTGATCCTGGGACAGGAGTGAACACCGGGGAGCTGTTTTTT. This sequence encodes CASSDPGTGVNTGELFF. Drawing the rest from reference TRBV2 and TRBJ2-2, the complete variable domain is EPEVTQTPSHQVTQMGQEVILRCVPISNHLYFYWYRQILGQKVEFLVSFYNNEISEKSEIFDDQFSVERPDGSNFTLKIRSTKLEDSAMYFCASSDPGTGVNTGELFFGEGSRLTVL.

The V and J genes are TRBV19 and TRBJ2-7; TRBD2 matches at 10 bases. The CDR3 sequence is 14 residues long. Per germline, CDR1 LNHDA and CDR2 SQIVND (reference sequence). The V segment lost 8 bases and the J segment 0 bases; nucleotides outside the gene matches: 4. CDR3 protein: CASGASGGSYEQYF. For the CDR3, the DNA is TGTGCCAGTGGGGCTAGCGGGGGCTCCTACGAGCAGTACTTC.

The rearrangement joins TRBV13 to TRBJ2-1; TRBD2 matches at 10 bases. The V gene's germline CDR1 is PRHDT and CDR2 FYEKMQ (reference sequence). The V segment lost 5 bases and the J segment 8 bases; nucleotides outside the gene matches: 9. The CDR3 runs to 15 residues. CDR3 loop: CASSPRLAGEYEQFF. The CDR3 DNA reads as TGTGCCAGCAGCCCCCGGCTAGCGGGAGAATATGAGCAGTTCTTC.

This clone was detected once. The chain couples TRBV27 to TRBJ1-6; no clear D. The CDR3 is 14 amino acids. Trimming pared 4 bases from V and 10 bases from J, leaving 14 bases between. Germline lookup yields CDR1 MNHEY and CDR2 SMNVEV (reference sequence). CDR3 DNA: TGTGCCAGCAGTTCACACTCTCTCGGGTCACCCCTCCACTTT. It codes for CASSSHSLGSPLHF.

The V call is TRBV23-1, the J call TRBJ1-1, with 10 bases matching TRBD1. TRBV23-1 is placed among ORFs of uncertain function. J gave up 4 bases and V 2 bases, and 7 bases lay outside the gene matches. The CDR3 contains 16 residues. CDR3 nucleotide sequence: TGCGCCAGCAGTCAAGGACAGGGGGAAGATGGCACTGAAGCTTTCTTT. This sequence encodes CASSQGQGEDGTEAFF.

The rearrangement uses TRBV5-1 and TRBJ2-1; no reliable D call. V shed 1 base and J shed 0 bases, with 8 bases lying between them. CDR3 length: 15 residues. Looked up from germline, CDR1 is SGHRS and CDR2 is YFSETQ. Written as DNA, the CDR3 is TGCGCCAGCAGCTTGATCCCGAGCTCCTACAATGAGCAGTTCTTC. This codes for CASSLIPSSYNEQFF.

The chain links TRBV15 to TRBJ2-3; 7 positions match TRBD1. J gave up 6 bases and V 5 bases, and 11 bases lay outside the gene matches. CDR1 is LNHNV and CDR2 is YYDKDF in the germline V gene (reference sequence). This CDR3 is 15 amino acids long. CDR3 DNA: TGTGCCACCAGCCCCCATTCAGGGGGTGGTGATACGCAGTATTTT. Translating it yields CATSPHSGGGDTQYF.